Described below is a single T cell receptor beta chain sequence and its context. The record originates from a study of T cells after yellow fever vaccination. Via MiXCR, TCRdb re-called the 5' RACE reads, giving one row per CDR3 protein. The profile shows around 550,000 distinct CDR3 sequences, 15% to 20% of them singletons. This clonotype was obtained from a man under 40 who received the YFV17D yellow fever vaccine. The sequenced sample was PBMCs, obtained 15 days after the yellow fever booster vaccination.

The CDR3 DNA sequence: TGCGCCAGCAGCAGGACGCCGAGCTCCTACGAGCAGTACTTC. Its protein is CASSRTPSSYEQYF. The J gene is TRBJ2-7, the V gene TRBV4-1; D is uncertain. The CDR3 consists of 14 residues. In germline, CDR1 is MGHRA, CDR2 YSYEKL. The V end was cut by 5 bases, the J end by 0 bases, with 11 bases between.